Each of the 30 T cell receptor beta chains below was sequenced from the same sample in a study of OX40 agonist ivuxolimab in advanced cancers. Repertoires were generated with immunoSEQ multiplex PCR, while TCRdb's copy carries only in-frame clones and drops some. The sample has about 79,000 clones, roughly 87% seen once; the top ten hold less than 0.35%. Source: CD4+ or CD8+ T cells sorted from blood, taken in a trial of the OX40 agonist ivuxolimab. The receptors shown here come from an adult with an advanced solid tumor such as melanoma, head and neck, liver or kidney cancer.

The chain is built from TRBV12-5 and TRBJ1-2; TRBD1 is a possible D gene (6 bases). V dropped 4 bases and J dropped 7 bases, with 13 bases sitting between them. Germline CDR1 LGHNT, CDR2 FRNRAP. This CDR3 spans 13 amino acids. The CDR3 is CASGSTGSGGYTF. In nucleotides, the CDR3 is TGTGCTAGTGGTTCTACAGGGTCTGGTGGCTACACCTTC.

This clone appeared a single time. CDR3 coding DNA: TGTGCCACCAGGATCCCGGGACAGGGGACCATGAACACTGAAGCTTTCTTT. It yields the protein CATRIPGQGTMNTEAFF. The chain combines TRBV15 with TRBJ1-1, with 10 nucleotides matching TRBD1. CDR1 LNHNV and CDR2 YYDKDF come from the germline V gene (reference sequence). Trimming took 6 bases from V and 0 from J; bases not matched to a gene: 10. This CDR3 comprises 17 residues.

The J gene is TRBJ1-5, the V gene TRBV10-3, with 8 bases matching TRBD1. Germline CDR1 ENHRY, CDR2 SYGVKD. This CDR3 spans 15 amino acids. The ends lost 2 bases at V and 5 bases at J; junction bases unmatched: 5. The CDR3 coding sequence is TGTGCCATCAGTGAGCTGGACAGGGAATATCAGCCCCAGCATTTT. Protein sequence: CAISELDREYQPQHF.

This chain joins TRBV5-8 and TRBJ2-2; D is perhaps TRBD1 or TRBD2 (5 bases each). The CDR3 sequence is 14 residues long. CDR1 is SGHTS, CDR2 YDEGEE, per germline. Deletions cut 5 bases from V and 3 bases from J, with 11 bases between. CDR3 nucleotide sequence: TGTGCCAGCAGTAGACAGAGGGACACCGGGGAGCTGTTTTTT. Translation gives CASSRQRDTGELFF.

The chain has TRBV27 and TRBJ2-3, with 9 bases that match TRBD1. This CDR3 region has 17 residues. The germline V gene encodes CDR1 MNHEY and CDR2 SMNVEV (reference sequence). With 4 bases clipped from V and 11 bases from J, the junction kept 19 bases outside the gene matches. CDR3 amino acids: CASSWGLTGTGSYLQYF. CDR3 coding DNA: TGTGCCAGCAGTTGGGGGCTGACCGGGACAGGGAGTTACCTGCAGTATTTT.

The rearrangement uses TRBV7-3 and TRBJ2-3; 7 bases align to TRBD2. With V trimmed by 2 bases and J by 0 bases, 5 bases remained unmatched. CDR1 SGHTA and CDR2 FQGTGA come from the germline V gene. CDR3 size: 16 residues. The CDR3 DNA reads TGTGCCAGCAGCTTACGGTCGGGGGGTAGCACAGATACGCAGTATTTT. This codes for CASSLRSGGSTDTQYF.

As DNA, the CDR3 is TGTGCTAGTGGGCCGGCAGGGGGCAATCAGCCCCAGCATTTT. Its translation is CASGPAGGNQPQHF. The rearrangement joins TRBV12-5 to TRBJ1-5; D possibly corresponds to TRBD1 (6 bases). The length of the CDR3 is 14 residues. CDR1 and CDR2 from the germline V gene are LGHNT and FRNRAP. The V gene lost 6 bases and the J gene lost 2 bases, with 11 bases spanning the gap.

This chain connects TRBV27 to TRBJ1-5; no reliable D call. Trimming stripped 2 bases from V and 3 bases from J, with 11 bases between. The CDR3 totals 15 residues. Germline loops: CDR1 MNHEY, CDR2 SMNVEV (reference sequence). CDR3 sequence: CASSLKGPINQPQHF. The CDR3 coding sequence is TGTGCCAGCAGTTTAAAAGGCCCGATCAATCAGCCCCAGCATTTT.

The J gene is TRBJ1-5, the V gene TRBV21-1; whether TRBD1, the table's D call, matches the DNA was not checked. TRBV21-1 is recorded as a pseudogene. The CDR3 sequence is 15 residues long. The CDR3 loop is CASSKAYRWNQPQHF. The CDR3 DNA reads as TGTGCCAGCAGCAAAGCATACAGGTGGAATCAGCCCCAGCATTTT.

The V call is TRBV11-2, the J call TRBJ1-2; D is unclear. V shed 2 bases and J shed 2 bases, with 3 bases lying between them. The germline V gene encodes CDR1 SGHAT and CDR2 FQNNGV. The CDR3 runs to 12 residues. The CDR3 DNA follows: TGTGCCAGCAGCTTATTGAACTATGGCTACACCTTC. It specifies CASSLLNYGYTF.

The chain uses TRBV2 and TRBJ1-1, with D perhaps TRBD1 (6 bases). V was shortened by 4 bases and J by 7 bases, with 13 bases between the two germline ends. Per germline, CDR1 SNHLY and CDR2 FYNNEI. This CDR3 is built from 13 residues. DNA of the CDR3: TGTGCCAGCAGTGTACAGGGCCAGTATGAAGCTTTCTTT. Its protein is CASSVQGQYEAFF. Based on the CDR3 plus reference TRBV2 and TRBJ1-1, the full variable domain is EPEVTQTPSHQVTQMGQEVILRCVPISNHLYFYWYRQILGQKVEFLVSFYNNEISEKSEIFDDQFSVERPDGSNFTLKIRSTKLEDSAMYFCASSVQGQYEAFFGQGTRLTVV.

DNA for the CDR3: TGTGCCAGCAGTGAAGGAGGGGCCACTAATGAAAAACTGTTTTTT. Its translation: CASSEGGATNEKLFF. V usage is TRBV6-1 and J usage is TRBJ1-4, with a possible D match to TRBD1 (5 bases). Trimming removed 1 base from V and 2 bases from J, with 8 bases in between. The germline CDR1 and CDR2 sequences are MNHNS and SASEGT. The CDR3 runs to 15 residues.

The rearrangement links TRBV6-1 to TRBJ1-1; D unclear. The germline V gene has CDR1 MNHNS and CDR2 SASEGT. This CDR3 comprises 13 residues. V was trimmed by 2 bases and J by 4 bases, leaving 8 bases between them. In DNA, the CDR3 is TGTGCCAGCAGTGAACATAGAGGCACTGAAGCTTTCTTT. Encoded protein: CASSEHRGTEAFF.

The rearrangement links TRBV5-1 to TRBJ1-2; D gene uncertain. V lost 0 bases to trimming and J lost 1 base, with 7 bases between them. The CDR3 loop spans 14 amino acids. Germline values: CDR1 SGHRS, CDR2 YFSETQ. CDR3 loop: CASSLDRRNYGYTF. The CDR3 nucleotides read TGCGCCAGCAGCTTGGACCGACGTAACTATGGCTACACCTTC.

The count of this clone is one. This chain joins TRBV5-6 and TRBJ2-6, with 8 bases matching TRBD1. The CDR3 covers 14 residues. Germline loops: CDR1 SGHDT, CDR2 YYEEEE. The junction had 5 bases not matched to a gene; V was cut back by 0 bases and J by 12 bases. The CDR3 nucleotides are TGTGCCAGCAGCTTGGGGACAGGGAATGTCGTCCTGACTTTC. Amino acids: CASSLGTGNVVLTF.

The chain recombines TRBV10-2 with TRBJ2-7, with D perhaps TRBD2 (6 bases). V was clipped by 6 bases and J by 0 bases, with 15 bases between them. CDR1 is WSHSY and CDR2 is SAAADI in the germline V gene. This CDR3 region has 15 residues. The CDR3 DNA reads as TGCGCCAGCAGGGCGGGACTGAGCAACTCCTACGAGCAGTACTTC. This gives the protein CASRAGLSNSYEQYF.

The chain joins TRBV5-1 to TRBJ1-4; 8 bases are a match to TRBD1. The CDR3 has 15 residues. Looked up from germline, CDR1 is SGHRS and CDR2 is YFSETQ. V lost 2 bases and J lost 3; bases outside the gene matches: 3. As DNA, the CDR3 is TGCGCCAGCAGCTTACAGGGGGAATCTAATGAAAAACTGTTTTTT. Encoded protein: CASSLQGESNEKLFF.

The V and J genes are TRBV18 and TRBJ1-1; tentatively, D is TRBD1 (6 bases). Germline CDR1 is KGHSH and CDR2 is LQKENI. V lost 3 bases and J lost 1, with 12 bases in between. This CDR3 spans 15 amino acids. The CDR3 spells CASSPAGTKNTEAFF. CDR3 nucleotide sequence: TGTGCCAGCTCACCCGCCGGGACAAAGAACACTGAAGCTTTCTTT.

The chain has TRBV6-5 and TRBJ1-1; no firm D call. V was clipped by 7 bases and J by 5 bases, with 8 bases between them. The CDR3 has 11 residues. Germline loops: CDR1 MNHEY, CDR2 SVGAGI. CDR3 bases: TGTGCCAGCACCGGAAGAACTGAAGCTTTCTTT. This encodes CASTGRTEAFF.

In nucleotides, the CDR3 is TGTGCCAGCGAATCCGACAGGGATCAGCCCCAGCATTTT. Encoded protein: CASESDRDQPQHF. The chain links TRBV2 to TRBJ1-5; 7 nucleotides align to TRBD1. Trimming took 8 bases from V and 5 from J; bases not matched to a gene: 6. Looked up from germline, CDR1 is SNHLY and CDR2 is FYNNEI. The CDR3 sequence is 13 residues long.

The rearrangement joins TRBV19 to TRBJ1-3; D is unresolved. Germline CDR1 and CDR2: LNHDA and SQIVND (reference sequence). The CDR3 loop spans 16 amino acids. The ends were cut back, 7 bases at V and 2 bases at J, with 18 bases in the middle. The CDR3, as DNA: TGTGCCAGTACTTTTCCGGGCCTTTCACCTGGAAACACCATATATTTT. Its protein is CASTFPGLSPGNTIYF.

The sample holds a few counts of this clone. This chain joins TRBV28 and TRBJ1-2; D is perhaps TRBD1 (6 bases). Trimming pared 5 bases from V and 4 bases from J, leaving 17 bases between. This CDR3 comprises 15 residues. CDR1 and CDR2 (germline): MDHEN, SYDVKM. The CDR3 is CASSPAPGAVYGYTF. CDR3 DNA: TGTGCCAGCAGTCCAGCCCCGGGGGCGGTCTATGGCTACACCTTC.

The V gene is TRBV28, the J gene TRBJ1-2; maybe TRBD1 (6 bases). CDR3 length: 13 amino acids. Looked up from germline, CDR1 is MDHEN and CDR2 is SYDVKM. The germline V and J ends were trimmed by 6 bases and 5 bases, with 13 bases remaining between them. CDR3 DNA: TGTGCCAGCAGCTCAGGGGCGGGGTATGGCTACACCTTC. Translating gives CASSSGAGYGYTF.

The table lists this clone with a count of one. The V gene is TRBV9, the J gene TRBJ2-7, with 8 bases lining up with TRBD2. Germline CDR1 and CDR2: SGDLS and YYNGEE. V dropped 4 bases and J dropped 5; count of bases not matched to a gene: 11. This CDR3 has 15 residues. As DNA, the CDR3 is TGTGCCAGCAGCACACGGGAGGGCGCGGGTGACGAGCAGTACTTC. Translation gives CASSTREGAGDEQYF.

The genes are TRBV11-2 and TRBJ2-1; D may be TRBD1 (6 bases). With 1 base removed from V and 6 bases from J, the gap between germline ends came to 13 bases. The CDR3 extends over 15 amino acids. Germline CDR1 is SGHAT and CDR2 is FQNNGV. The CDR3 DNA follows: TGTGCCAGCAGCTTAGTGGCAGGGGTGGGCAATGAGCAGTTCTTC. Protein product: CASSLVAGVGNEQFF.

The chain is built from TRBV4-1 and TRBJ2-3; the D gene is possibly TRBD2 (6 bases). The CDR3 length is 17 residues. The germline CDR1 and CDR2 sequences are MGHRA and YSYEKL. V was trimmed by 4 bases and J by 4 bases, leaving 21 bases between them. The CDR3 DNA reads TGCGCCAGCAGCCCCGACGCGGGGCAAACTCTCCCAGATACGCAGTATTTT. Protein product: CASSPDAGQTLPDTQYF.

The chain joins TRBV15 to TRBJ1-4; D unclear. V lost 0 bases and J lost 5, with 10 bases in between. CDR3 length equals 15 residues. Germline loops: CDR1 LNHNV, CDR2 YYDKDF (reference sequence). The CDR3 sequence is CATSRDELENEKLFF. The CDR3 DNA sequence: TGTGCCACCAGCAGAGATGAGCTGGAAAATGAAAAACTGTTTTTT.

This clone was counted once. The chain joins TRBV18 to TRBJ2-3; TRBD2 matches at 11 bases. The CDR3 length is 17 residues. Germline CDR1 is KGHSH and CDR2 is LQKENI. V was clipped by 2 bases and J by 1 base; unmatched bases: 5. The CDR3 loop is CASSPAETSGGTDTQYF. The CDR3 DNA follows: TGTGCCAGCTCACCAGCAGAGACTAGCGGGGGCACAGATACGCAGTATTTT.

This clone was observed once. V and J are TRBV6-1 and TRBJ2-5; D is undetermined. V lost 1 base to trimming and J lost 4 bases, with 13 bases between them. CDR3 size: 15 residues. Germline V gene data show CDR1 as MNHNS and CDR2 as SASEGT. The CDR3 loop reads CASSEGQAGRETQYF. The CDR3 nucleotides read TGTGCCAGCAGTGAAGGTCAGGCCGGTCGAGAGACCCAGTACTTC.

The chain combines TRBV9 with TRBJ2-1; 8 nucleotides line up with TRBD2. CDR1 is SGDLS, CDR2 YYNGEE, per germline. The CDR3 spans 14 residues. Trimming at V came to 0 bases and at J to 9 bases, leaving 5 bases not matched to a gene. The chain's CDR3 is CASSVAGGPSEQFF. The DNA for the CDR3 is TGTGCCAGCAGCGTAGCGGGGGGGCCGAGTGAGCAGTTCTTC.